These 23 T cell receptor beta chains came from one sample sequenced in a study of identical twins. Each CDR3 protein is one row after TCRdb ran MiXCR on the 5' RACE reads. The sample carries 750,000 to 950,000 distinct CDR3 sequences, more than 9% recorded once. This sample was also put to use in a study of yellow fever vaccine responses in identical twins.

The sequenced sample consisted of PBMCs. The receptors come from a woman aged 18-35 years in good health.

This clonotype was detected only a few times. This chain uses TRBV3-1 with TRBJ1-3; the D is unclear. The germline gives CDR1 LGHDT, CDR2 YNNKEL (reference sequence). Deletions cut 1 base from V and 2 bases from J, with 9 bases between. The CDR3 is made up of 15 amino acids. The CDR3 reads CASSQVRYPGNTIYF. For the CDR3, the DNA is TGTGCCAGCAGCCAAGTCAGATATCCTGGAAACACCATATATTTT.

The genes are TRBV20-1 and TRBJ2-7; TRBD2 matches at 11 bases. Trimming took 3 bases from V and 4 from J; bases not matched to a gene: 5. The CDR3 is made up of 14 amino acids. Germline V gene data show CDR1 as DFQATT and CDR2 as SNEGSKA (reference sequence). Here the CDR3 reads CSARTVAGGYEQYF. The CDR3 coding sequence is TGCAGTGCTAGGACCGTAGCGGGAGGGTACGAGCAGTACTTC.

This clonotype showed up many times. This CDR3 is CASSGQGRGDYNEQFF. The DNA for the CDR3 is TGTGCCAGCAGTGGGCAAGGGCGGGGGGACTACAATGAGCAGTTCTTC. The chain recombines TRBV12-3 or TRBV12-4 with TRBJ2-1; 8 bases are a match to TRBD2. The CDR3 length is 16 residues. V gave up 5 bases and J gave up 3 bases; unmatched junction bases: 9.

The chain couples TRBV2 to TRBJ2-3; no clear D gene. Trimming removed 2 bases from V and 8 bases from J, with 14 bases in between. In germline, CDR1 is SNHLY, CDR2 FYNNEI. CDR3 length: 14 residues. This CDR3 reads CASSETDSEGTQYF. For the CDR3, the DNA is TGTGCCAGCAGTGAAACAGATTCGGAAGGTACGCAGTATTTT.

The table lists this clonotype with a few counts. The chain has TRBV5-1 and TRBJ2-5; D is undetermined. V dropped 1 base and J dropped 0 bases, with 7 bases sitting between them. Looked up from germline, CDR1 is SGHRS and CDR2 is YFSETQ. This CDR3 region has 14 residues. The CDR3 nucleotides are TGCGCCAGCAGCTTGCAGTTCGACCAAGAGACCCAGTACTTC. Its protein product is CASSLQFDQETQYF.

This clonotype was picked up a small number of times. The chain recombines TRBV27 with TRBJ1-3; 7 nucleotides align to TRBD1. The junction had 8 bases not matched to a gene; V was cut back by 6 bases and J by 0 bases. The length of the CDR3 is 16 residues. CDR1 and CDR2 (germline): MNHEY, SMNVEV (reference sequence). The CDR3 DNA is TGTGCCAGCAGGGCGACAGGGTCCCTCTCTGGAAACACCATATATTTT. The encoded protein is CASRATGSLSGNTIYF.

This clonotype occurred a few times. V usage is TRBV14 and J usage is TRBJ1-1, with D possibly matching TRBD1 (6 bases). Trimming removed 2 bases from V and 1 base from J, with 8 bases in between. From germline, CDR1 is SGHDN and CDR2 FVKESK. CDR3 length: 14 residues. The CDR3 DNA reads TGTGCCAGCAGCCAACAGGGGACGAACACTGAAGCTTTCTTT. Its protein is CASSQQGTNTEAFF.

This clonotype was recorded many times. The rearrangement links TRBV3-1 to TRBJ2-2; D remains ambiguous. Germline lookup yields CDR1 LGHDT and CDR2 YNNKEL (reference sequence). Trimming pared 5 bases from V and 0 bases from J, leaving 10 bases between. The CDR3 runs 15 residues. The CDR3 DNA sequence: TGTGCCAGCAGCGCAAGAAACCCGAACACCGGGGAGCTGTTTTTT. Translation gives CASSARNPNTGELFF.

This clonotype was seen more than once but under ten times. This chain links TRBV10-3 with TRBJ2-7, with D tentatively TRBD1 (6 bases). CDR1 and CDR2 from the germline V gene are ENHRY and SYGVKD. V gave up 10 bases and J gave up 5 bases, with 15 bases separating them. The CDR3 runs 12 residues. CDR3 nucleotides: TGTGCCACCGCTAAGGGGGTCGACGAGCAGTACGTC. This encodes CATAKGVDEQYV.

The rearrangement uses TRBV4-1 and TRBJ2-3; D possibly matches TRBD1 or TRBD2 (5 bases each). The CDR3 covers 14 residues. Germline CDR1 and CDR2: MGHRA and YSYEKL. The germline V and J ends were trimmed by 3 bases and 4 bases, with 11 bases remaining between them. The CDR3 spells CASSHRVGADTQYF. The CDR3 nucleotides read TGCGCCAGCAGCCATAGAGTGGGGGCAGATACGCAGTATTTT.

This clonotype was seen more than once but under ten times. The rearrangement joins TRBV7-9 to TRBJ1-5; D is unresolved. Trimming cost V 1 base and J 4 bases, with 11 bases left between them. Germline CDR1 and CDR2: SEHNR and FQNEAQ (reference sequence). The CDR3 has 15 amino acids. Here the CDR3 DNA reads TGTGCCAGCAGCTTAGGCGGGCCAGAAAATCAGCCCCAGCATTTT. This translates into CASSLGGPENQPQHF.

This clonotype turned up a few times. V and J are TRBV5-1 and TRBJ2-1; 9 bases align to TRBD1. The CDR3 runs to 15 residues. The V gene end was trimmed by 4 bases and the J gene end by 3 bases; junction bases not matched to a gene: 5. The V gene's germline CDR1 is SGHRS and CDR2 YFSETQ. The CDR3 DNA follows: TGCGCCAGCAGCCAACAGGGGGCTGACTACAATGAGCAGTTCTTC. This translates into CASSQQGADYNEQFF. Full variable domain (outside the CDR3, taken from reference TRBV5-1 and TRBJ2-1): KAGVTQTPRYLIKTRGQQVTLSCSPISGHRSVSWYQQTPGQGLQFLFEYFSETQRNKGNFPGRFSGRQFSNSRSEMNVSTLELGDSALYLCASSQQGADYNEQFFGPGTRLTVL.

This clonotype was observed a few times. The chain recombines TRBV6-1 with TRBJ2-1; 10 bases are a match to TRBD1. The CDR3 runs 15 residues. Per the germline V gene, CDR1 is MNHNS and CDR2 is SASEGT. J gave up 7 bases and V 6 bases, and 9 bases lay outside the gene matches. This CDR3 is CASRPLGTGVNEQFF. The CDR3 nucleotides read TGTGCCAGCAGGCCCTTAGGGACAGGGGTTAATGAGCAGTTCTTC.

This clonotype was seen more than once but under ten times. The rearrangement joins TRBV19 to TRBJ2-2; D remains unclear. Deletions cut 8 bases from V and 2 bases from J, with 6 bases between. Germline CDR1 and CDR2: LNHDA and SQIVND (reference sequence). CDR3 size: 12 residues. CDR3 residues: CASEANTGELFF. DNA for the CDR3: TGTGCCAGTGAGGCTAACACCGGGGAGCTGTTTTTT.

This clonotype was seen ten or more times. This chain joins TRBV9 and TRBJ2-3; perhaps D is TRBD1 or TRBD2 (5 bases each). Germline assignment: CDR1 SGDLS and CDR2 YYNGEE. The V gene lost 4 bases and the J gene lost 2 bases, with 17 bases spanning the gap. The CDR3 sequence is 16 residues long. CDR3 residues: CASSQGTFFYTDTQYF. The CDR3 DNA sequence: TGTGCCAGCAGCCAAGGGACGTTTTTCTACACAGATACGCAGTATTTT.

Ten or more counts support this clonotype. The V and J genes are TRBV7-9 and TRBJ1-1; 7 positions match TRBD1. In germline, CDR1 is SEHNR, CDR2 FQNEAQ (reference sequence). CDR3 length: 11 amino acids. V trimming: 8 bases; J trimming: 5 bases; junction bases outside the gene matches: 2. The CDR3 bases are TGTGCCAGCGGGGGACAGACTGAAGCTTTCTTT. Protein: CASGGQTEAFF.

This chain links TRBV3-1 with TRBJ2-1, with 7 bases matching TRBD2. The germline CDR1 and CDR2 sequences are LGHDT and YNNKEL (reference sequence). The CDR3 has 16 amino acids. V lost 4 bases to trimming and J lost 8 bases; unmatched junction nucleotides: 14. The CDR3 DNA reads TGTGCCAGCAGCCCCTATCGCGGGGGTTGGTTGTATGAGCAGTTCTTC. It codes for CASSPYRGGWLYEQFF.

This clonotype has only a few counts. CDR3 DNA sequence: TGCAGTGCTAGAAGAACTGGGGGTGTTAGGGGTGCCTACGAGCAGTACGTC. Translation gives CSARRTGGVRGAYEQYV. This chain joins TRBV20-1 and TRBJ2-7; D may correspond to TRBD1 or TRBD2 (5 bases each). The V gene's germline CDR1 is DFQATT and CDR2 SNEGSKA (reference sequence). This CDR3 region has 17 residues. Trimming took 2 bases from V and 2 from J, leaving 22 bases between them.

This clonotype was recorded a few times. This chain uses TRBV10-3 with TRBJ1-1; D is ambiguous. The CDR3 covers 13 residues. Germline CDR1 is ENHRY and CDR2 is SYGVKD. V was cut by 6 bases and J by 5 bases, with 13 bases left in between. The CDR3 is CAIRKDLLTEAFF. The CDR3 DNA sequence: TGTGCCATCAGGAAGGACCTGTTAACTGAAGCTTTCTTT.

The rearrangement uses TRBV2 and TRBJ1-6; 7 bases fit TRBD1. From germline, CDR1 is SNHLY and CDR2 FYNNEI. Trimming removed 11 bases from V and 5 bases from J; junction bases left unmatched: 3. The CDR3 is made up of 12 amino acids. The CDR3 DNA is TGTGCCGGACAGGTGGATAATTCACCCCTCCACTTT. Translation: CAGQVDNSPLHF.

This clonotype was found many times. The genes are TRBV20-1 and TRBJ1-1; the match to TRBD1 covers 8 bases. The CDR3 totals 12 residues. Germline V lookup: CDR1 DFQATT, CDR2 SNEGSKA (reference sequence). V gave up 6 bases and J gave up 4 bases; unmatched junction bases: 4. The CDR3 sequence is CSAHTGGTEAFF. In nucleotides, the CDR3 is TGCAGTGCCCATACAGGGGGCACTGAAGCTTTCTTT.

This clonotype was recorded many times. The CDR3 coding sequence is TGTGCCAGCAGCCAAGACGGATCCAGGCGTTCACCCCTCCACTTT. Its translation: CASSQDGSRRSPLHF. This chain connects TRBV4-2 to TRBJ1-6; D unclear. The length of the CDR3 is 15 residues. The germline V gene has CDR1 LGHNA and CDR2 YNFKEQ. V lost 0 bases and J 9 bases, leaving 12 bases between the germline ends.

This clonotype was seen repeatedly, ten times or more. V and J are TRBV14 and TRBJ2-1; no clear D. The CDR3 covers 13 residues. Trimming stripped 0 bases from V and 7 bases from J, with 7 bases between. Germline CDR1 is SGHDN and CDR2 is FVKESK. This CDR3 is CASSQDYWNEQFF. The CDR3 region has the DNA TGTGCCAGCAGCCAAGATTACTGGAATGAGCAGTTCTTC.